Described below is a single T cell receptor beta chain sequence and its context. Libraries were prepared by immunoSEQ multiplex PCR; TCRdb keeps only in-frame clonotypes and omits some of them. The sample records tens of thousands of clones, just under 90% being singletons. The data are from a study of blood T cell repertoires in COVID-19. In the study overall: From T cells, B-cell-depleted T cells, or PBMCs came the material, which was cDNA or gDNA.

The length of the CDR3 is 14 residues. Germline CDR1 is MNHEY and CDR2 is SMNVEV (reference sequence). Trimming took off 4 bases at V and 6 bases at J, with 13 bases between the two ends. Sequences were obtained from peripheral blood. The chain uses TRBV27 and TRBJ2-1; D unclear. This clonotype was sampled from a woman aged 80 or over with active COVID-19. The CDR3 reads CASSSGFAANEQFF. CDR3 DNA: TGTGCCAGCAGTTCCGGATTCGCGGCCAATGAGCAGTTCTTC.